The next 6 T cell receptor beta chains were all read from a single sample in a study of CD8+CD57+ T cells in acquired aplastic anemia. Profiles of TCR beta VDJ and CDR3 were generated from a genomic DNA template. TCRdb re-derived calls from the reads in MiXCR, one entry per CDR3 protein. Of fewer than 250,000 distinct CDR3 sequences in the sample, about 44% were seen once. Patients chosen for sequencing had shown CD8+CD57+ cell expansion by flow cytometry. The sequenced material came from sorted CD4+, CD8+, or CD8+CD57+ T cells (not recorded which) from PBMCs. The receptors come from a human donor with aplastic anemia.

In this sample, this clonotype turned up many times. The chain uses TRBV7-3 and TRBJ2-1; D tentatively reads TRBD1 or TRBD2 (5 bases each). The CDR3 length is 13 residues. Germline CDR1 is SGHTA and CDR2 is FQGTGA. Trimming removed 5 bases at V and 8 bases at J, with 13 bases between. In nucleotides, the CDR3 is TGTGCCAGCAGCGTCTGGGACGGCGATGAGCAGTTCTTC. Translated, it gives CASSVWDGDEQFF.

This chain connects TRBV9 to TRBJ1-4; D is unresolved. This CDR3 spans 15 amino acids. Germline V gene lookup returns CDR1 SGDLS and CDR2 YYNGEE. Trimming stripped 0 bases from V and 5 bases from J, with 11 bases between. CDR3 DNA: TGTGCCAGCAGCGTAGGAGCGCAGTTCAATGAAAAACTGTTTTTT. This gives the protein CASSVGAQFNEKLFF.

The CDR3 coding sequence is TGTGCCAGCAGTGCTTATGACAAGGGCTATGGCTACACCTTC. This translates into CASSAYDKGYGYTF. V gene TRBV2 combines with J gene TRBJ1-2; no firm D call. Germline CDR1 reads SNHLY; CDR2 reads FYNNEI. The CDR3 loop spans 14 amino acids. V was shortened by 4 bases and J by 4 bases, with 13 bases between the two germline ends.

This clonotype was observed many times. CDR3 sequence reads: CASSQVRRRGETQYF. CDR3 coding DNA: TGCGCCAGCAGCCAAGTAAGGAGGCGGGGAGAGACCCAGTACTTC. The J gene is TRBJ2-5, the V gene TRBV4-3; D perhaps matches TRBD2 (6 bases). This CDR3 is built from 15 residues. Germline CDR1 is LGHNA and CDR2 is YSLEER. V shed 1 base and J shed 4 bases, with 13 bases lying between them.

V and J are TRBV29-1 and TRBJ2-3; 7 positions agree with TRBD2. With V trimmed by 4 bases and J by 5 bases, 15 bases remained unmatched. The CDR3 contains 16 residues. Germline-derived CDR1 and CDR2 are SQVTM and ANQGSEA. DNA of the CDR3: TGCAGCGTTGCTTCCGTTGGGGGGGGACGGGGAGATACGCAGTATTTT. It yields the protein CSVASVGGGRGDTQYF.

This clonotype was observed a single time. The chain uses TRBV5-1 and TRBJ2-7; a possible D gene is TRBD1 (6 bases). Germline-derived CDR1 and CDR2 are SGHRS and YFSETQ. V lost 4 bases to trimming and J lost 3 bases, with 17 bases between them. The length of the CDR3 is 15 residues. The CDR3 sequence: CASSPIGDTDYEQYF. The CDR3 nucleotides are TGCGCCAGCAGCCCCATCGGGGACACTGACTACGAGCAGTACTTC.